This TCR beta chain is from a study of OX40 agonist ivuxolimab in advanced cancers. Broadly, across the study: Ivuxolimab, which targeted the costimulatory receptor OX40 (CD134), was an agonistic, fully human IgG2 monoclonal antibody. Intravenous ivuxolimab was administered to patients every 2 weeks at six dose levels: 0.01, 0.1, 0.3, 1.5, 3 and 10 mg/kg. Of the roughly 52 dose-escalation patients, hepatocellular carcinoma was present in about 20, melanoma in around 15, renal cell carcinoma in 9 and head and neck cancer in 9. The dose-escalation cohort was roughly 80% male with a mean age of around 62 years, ranging from about 23 to 85. Prior anti-PD-1, anti-PD-L1 or anti-CTLA-4 therapy was permitted, and checkpoint inhibitors had been received by about 37% of dose-escalation patients. Partial responses were achieved by three dose-escalation patients, of whom one had hepatocellular carcinoma and two had cutaneous melanoma. The purpose of peripheral TCRbeta sequencing was to test whether ivuxolimab changed TCR sequence diversity and led to clonal T-cell expansion. The monotherapy dose-escalation portion (N of about 52 patients) of the phase I ivuxolimab trial is reported in the paper.

Points the paper makes about the study in general: Partial responders in the 0.1-3.0 mg/kg groups had among the lowest normalized peripheral clonal expansion, especially among CD8+ T cells. Low levels of normalized T-cell clonal expansion were also shown by some nonresponding patients. At doses from 0.1 to 3.0 mg/kg, clonal expansion was seen in both CD4+ and CD8+ blood T cells between baseline and week 6. The antigen specificity of the clonally expanded peripheral T cells was not determined. After ivuxolimab, expanded clones were on average more numerous among CD8+ T cells than among CD4+ T cells.

Genomic DNA was extracted from sorted cells for sequencing of the TCRbeta CDR3 region. The immunoSEQ Assay was used to sequence the TCRbeta CDR3 regions. TCRdb limited this immuneACCESS table to in-frame rearrangements with V and J called. A share of clones is missing; checked studies link under half to unresolved V genes, and the rest is unexplained. For this sample the table gives more than 25,000 clones, of which 80% to 90% were detected only once. Jointly, the top ten make up 25% to 40% of the sample. Of note for this clone: It has no known antigen specificity. The sample holds no much larger clone one base away, and base qualities are not on file.

Patients with a history of autoimmune disease or receiving systemic immunosuppression were excluded from the trial. Peripheral blood for TCR sequencing was collected from all dose cohorts at baseline, on cycle 4 day 1, and on cycle 7 day 1. The samples were drawn from a first-in-human, open-label, multicenter phase I dose-escalation trial of ivuxolimab. Adults with locally advanced or metastatic melanoma, renal cell carcinoma, hepatocellular carcinoma or head and neck squamous cell carcinoma were enrolled in the trial. CD4+ and CD8+ T cells were sorted separately from peripheral blood before TCR sequencing. This TCR was sampled from an adult with an advanced solid tumor such as melanoma, head and neck, liver or kidney cancer. Sequenced material: CD4+ or CD8+ T cells sorted from blood, taken in a trial of the OX40 agonist ivuxolimab.

The DNA sequence is TGTGCCAGCAGCGTAGGCTTCCTCGGGGACATCAAGAACACTGAAGCTTTCTTT. Translated, it reads CASSVGFLGDIKNTEAFF. The V gene is TRBV9 and the J gene is TRBJ1-1; a tentative D call is TRBD1 (6 bases match). Counted from cysteine to phenylalanine, this CDR3 has 18 amino acids. Just the 54-base CDR3 DNA is kept, in frame starting at base 1. V and J are truncated by 0 bases and 1 base respectively, leaving an intervening sequence of 19 bases. From the germline V gene, CDR1 is SGDLS and CDR2 is YYNGEE.